This TCR beta chain was recovered during a study of T cell repertoires in cytomegalovirus infection. From the reads, TCRdb called clonotypes with MiXCR, one entry per CDR3 protein. This table has 740,000 or so distinct CDR3 sequences, 35% appearing once. CDR3 length equals 15 residues. Germline-derived CDR1 and CDR2 are SGHVS and FNYEAQ. After removal of 5 bases from V and 2 bases from J, the junction contained 9 bases not matched to a gene. Sequencing input: PBMCs. The chain is built from TRBV7-6 and TRBJ2-7; 7 bases line up with TRBD2. The TCR was taken from a human donor in good health (CMV status not recorded). Some clones in this sample may be carry-over from other donors' samples. The CDR3 DNA reads TGTGCCAGCAGCCCCCCGCTAGCGGCAACCTACGAGCAGTACTTC. Protein sequence: CASSPPLAATYEQYF.